This entry lists 24 T cell receptor beta chains sequenced from one sample in a study of blood T cell repertoires in COVID-19. The repertoire was sequenced with immunoSEQ multiplex PCR; TCRdb's copy has only in-frame clones and lacks some. This table holds about 320,000 clones, 90% found once. The sequencing input was PBMCs or T cells enriched from blood (not recorded which). All receptors come from a man in his 60s who had recovered from COVID-19.

A note on this clone: The same CDR3 arises from other DNA sequences in this sample as well. The chain couples TRBV27 to TRBJ1-2; unclear D gene. Germline V gene data show CDR1 as MNHEY and CDR2 as SMNVEV (reference sequence). The CDR3 consists of 13 residues. Trimming left V 2 bases short and J 0 bases short, with 4 bases between. CDR3 amino acids: CASSLTANYGYTF. CDR3 nucleotide sequence: TGTGCCAGCAGTTTAACAGCTAACTATGGCTACACCTTC.

The rearrangement links TRBV7-6 to TRBJ2-7; 8 bases agree with TRBD1. The CDR3 spans 12 residues. Trimming removed 1 base from V and 7 bases from J; junction bases left unmatched: 0. CDR1 and CDR2 (germline): SGHVS, FNYEAQ. The CDR3 region is CASSLGDREQYF. The DNA of the CDR3 is TGTGCCAGCAGCTTAGGGGACAGGGAGCAGTACTTC.

The rearrangement links TRBV6-1 to TRBJ1-2; 8 nucleotides match TRBD1. The CDR3 has 18 residues. Germline lookup yields CDR1 MNHNS and CDR2 SASEGT. Germline trimming cut 3 bases from V and 9 bases from J; bases unmatched to any gene: 21. The CDR3 sequence is CASSDGTTGVADIYRYTF. The CDR3 DNA sequence: TGTGCCAGCAGTGACGGCACGACAGGGGTGGCGGATATATATCGCTACACCTTC.

This clone came up once. The rearrangement joins TRBV4-2 to TRBJ1-5; no reliable D call. Looked up from germline, CDR1 is LGHNA and CDR2 is YNFKEQ. The CDR3 contains 15 residues. V was trimmed by 1 base and J by 6 bases, leaving 13 bases between them. CDR3 sequence: CASSQVVGGFQPQHF. CDR3 in DNA: TGTGCCAGCAGCCAAGTGGTTGGAGGCTTTCAGCCCCAGCATTTT.

The genes are TRBV10-3 and TRBJ2-1, with TRBD2 matching 10 bases. Germline-derived CDR1 and CDR2 are ENHRY and SYGVKD. The CDR3 length is 15 residues. V lost 2 bases to trimming and J lost 6 bases; unmatched junction nucleotides: 4. CDR3 coding DNA: TGTGCCATCAGTGAGAGCGGGAGGGCCCCCAATGAGCAGTTCTTC. Protein product: CAISESGRAPNEQFF.

This rearrangement joins TRBV4-3 to TRBJ2-5; 7 positions match TRBD2. There are 16 residues in the CDR3. J was trimmed by 2 bases and V by 0 bases; bases with no gene match: 6. Per the germline V gene, CDR1 is LGHNA and CDR2 is YSLEER. CDR3 coding DNA: TGCGCCAGCAGCCAAGATTTTGGGGGGGAACAAGAGACCCAGTACTTC. It is translated as CASSQDFGGEQETQYF.

This chain connects TRBV7-9 to TRBJ2-7, with TRBD1 matching 7 bases. From germline, CDR1 is SEHNR and CDR2 FQNEAQ (reference sequence). The CDR3 consists of 13 residues. Trimming removed 4 bases from V and 6 bases from J; junction bases left unmatched: 6. The CDR3 sequence: CASSSPGGLEQYF. In DNA, the CDR3 is TGTGCCAGCAGCTCACCAGGGGGTCTCGAGCAGTACTTC.

The chain employs TRBV27 and TRBJ1-4; no reliable D call. From germline, CDR1 is MNHEY and CDR2 SMNVEV (reference sequence). V was shortened by 8 bases and J by 0 bases, with 13 bases between the two germline ends. CDR3 length: 15 amino acids. The CDR3 sequence is CASRREGATNEKLFF. The CDR3 DNA reads TGTGCCAGCCGCCGGGAGGGCGCAACTAATGAAAAACTGTTTTTT.

Remarks on this clone: Other DNA variants within this sample encode the same CDR3. The V gene is TRBV19, the J gene TRBJ1-2; D is ambiguous. Trimming pared 3 bases from V and 3 bases from J, leaving 11 bases between. The CDR3 totals 14 residues. The germline gives CDR1 LNHDA, CDR2 SQIVND (reference sequence). The CDR3 reads CASSIRGSDYGYTF. The CDR3 nucleotides read TGTGCCAGTAGTATCCGAGGGAGTGACTATGGCTACACCTTC.

This clone has a single count. The chain has TRBV7-9 and TRBJ2-5; TRBD1 is a possible D gene (5 bases). V was pared by 4 bases and J by 1 base, with 10 bases between. Per germline, CDR1 SEHNR and CDR2 FQNEAQ (reference sequence). The CDR3 spans 14 residues. The CDR3 DNA is TGTGCCAGCAGCTGGTCGACAGTCCAAGAGACCCAGTACTTC. Translation: CASSWSTVQETQYF.

Note on this clone: Additional DNA sequences in this sample encode the identical CDR3. The J gene is TRBJ2-3, the V gene TRBV3-1 (or the pseudogene TRBV3-2); 13 bases agree with TRBD2. This CDR3 comprises 16 residues. Losses at the gene ends were 4 bases for V and 6 bases for J; bases not matched to a gene: 7. Germline CDR1 is LGHDT and CDR2 is YNNKEL (reference sequence). Here the CDR3 reads CASSPLAGGPRDTQYF. The CDR3 bases are TGTGCCAGCAGCCCACTAGCGGGGGGGCCCCGCGATACGCAGTATTTT.

The rearrangement uses TRBV21-1 and TRBJ1-5; TRBD1 was called by the table and not checked on the DNA. TRBV21-1 is annotated as a pseudogene. The CDR3 is made up of 10 amino acids. In nucleotides, the CDR3 is TGTGCCAGCAGCAACCCACACCAGCATTTT. Amino acids: CASSNPHQHF.

The chain has TRBV19 and TRBJ2-7; 7 bases fit TRBD2. The CDR3 runs to 15 residues. The V gene's germline CDR1 is LNHDA and CDR2 SQIVND (reference sequence). The J segment lost 3 bases and the V segment lost 3 bases, leaving 8 bases of the junction unmatched. The CDR3 sequence: CASSIAGTKDYEQYF. The CDR3, as DNA: TGTGCCAGTAGTATCGCCGGGACTAAAGACTACGAGCAGTACTTC.

V gene TRBV4-2 combines with J gene TRBJ1-2; D is possibly TRBD1 (6 bases). This CDR3 comprises 13 residues. Trimming pared 3 bases from V and 6 bases from J, leaving 11 bases between. Germline V CDR1 and CDR2: LGHNA, YNFKEQ. The DNA for the CDR3 is TGTGCCAGCAGCCACTCGGGGGGCGATGGCTACACCTTC. This gives the protein CASSHSGGDGYTF.

The chain carries TRBV12-5 and TRBJ1-2; D ambiguous. V lost 1 base, J lost 2 bases, and 11 bases lay in between. Germline V CDR1 and CDR2: LGHNT, FRNRAP. The CDR3 has 15 amino acids. CDR3 DNA: TGTGCTAGTGGTTTGGAGGGAGGCGTGAACTATGGCTACACCTTC. Amino acids: CASGLEGGVNYGYTF. The variable domain in full, completed from reference TRBV12-5 and TRBJ1-2, reads DARVTQTPRHKVTEMGQEVTMRCQPILGHNTVFWYRQTMMQGLELLAYFRNRAPLDDSGMPKDRFSAEMPDATLATLKIQPSEPRDSAVYFCASGLEGGVNYGYTFGSGTRLTVV.

The V and J genes are TRBV4-1 and TRBJ1-2; possible D gene TRBD1, 5 bases. The CDR3 loop spans 16 amino acids. Germline V gene sequence: CDR1 MGHRA, CDR2 YSYEKL. Deletions cut 1 base from V and 4 bases from J, with 16 bases between. In nucleotides, the CDR3 is TGCGCCAGCAGCCAAGGAATCATCCAGGGTCTCTATGGCTACACCTTC. Translation: CASSQGIIQGLYGYTF.

In its sample, this clone was seen a few times. This chain joins TRBV2 and TRBJ2-3; 7 bases agree with TRBD1. With V trimmed by 10 bases and J by 2 bases, 6 bases remained unmatched. The germline gives CDR1 SNHLY, CDR2 FYNNEI. CDR3 length: 13 residues. CDR3 coding DNA: TGTGCCACACAGGGGCCCTTCACAGATACGCAGTATTTT. Amino acid sequence: CATQGPFTDTQYF.

The chain is built from TRBV7-6 and TRBJ2-6, with D maybe TRBD2 (5 bases). The CDR3 runs to 14 residues. Germline V gene sequence: CDR1 SGHVS, CDR2 FNYEAQ. Trimming removed 8 bases at V and 1 base at J, with 9 bases between. The CDR3 DNA reads as TGTGCCAGCCGGGGAATGTCTGGGGCCAACGTCCTGACTTTC. Amino acids: CASRGMSGANVLTF. The full variable domain, rest sourced from reference TRBV7-6 and TRBJ2-6, is GAGVSQSPRYKVTKRGQDVALRCDPISGHVSLYWYRQALGQGPEFLTYFNYEAQQDKSGLPNDRFSAERPEGSISTLTIQRTEQRDSAMYRCASRGMSGANVLTFGAGSRLTVL.

The chain employs TRBV27 and TRBJ2-5; 8 bases are shared with TRBD2. The CDR3 has 14 residues. Germline-derived CDR1 and CDR2 are MNHEY and SMNVEV (reference sequence). With 3 bases clipped from V and 5 bases from J, the junction kept 5 bases outside the gene matches. The CDR3 region has the DNA TGTGCCAGCAGTTTGCGCCTAGCGGGTGAGACCCAGTACTTC. It translates to CASSLRLAGETQYF.

The chain uses TRBV7-9 and TRBJ1-2, with D hard to call. Germline V gene lookup returns CDR1 SEHNR and CDR2 FQNEAQ (reference sequence). The CDR3 has 12 amino acids. V was clipped by 10 bases and J by 9 bases, with 18 bases between them. CDR3 sequence: CATPRWGGSYTF. The CDR3 nucleotides are TGTGCCACACCCCGATGGGGAGGCAGCTACACCTTC.

The genes are TRBV25-1 and TRBJ2-3; the match to TRBD2 covers 7 bases. The ends lost 4 bases at V and 2 bases at J; junction bases unmatched: 3. The CDR3 contains 14 residues. Germline lookup yields CDR1 MGHDK and CDR2 SYGVNS. The CDR3 reads CASSGLAATDTQYF. As DNA, the CDR3 is TGTGCCAGCAGTGGGCTAGCGGCCACAGATACGCAGTATTTT.

The count of this clone is one. The rearrangement uses TRBV5-1 and TRBJ1-5; TRBD1 matches 12 bases. This CDR3 spans 16 amino acids. Germline CDR1 SGHRS, CDR2 YFSETQ. V lost 2 bases to trimming and J lost 6 bases; unmatched junction nucleotides: 6. The CDR3 loop reads CASSLGTGGFGQPQHF. In DNA form, the CDR3 reads TGCGCCAGCAGCTTAGGGACAGGGGGCTTCGGTCAGCCCCAGCATTTT.

CDR3 region: CASRASSYNSPLHF. The CDR3 nucleotides are TGTGCCAGTAGGGCCAGCTCCTATAATTCACCCCTCCACTTT. The rearrangement joins TRBV19 to TRBJ1-6; no clear D. Germline loops: CDR1 LNHDA, CDR2 SQIVND (reference sequence). V was trimmed by 6 bases and J by 0 bases, leaving 6 bases between them. The CDR3 is 14 residues long.

This clone was seen a single time. This chain uses TRBV7-3 with TRBJ2-3, with 10 bases fitting TRBD2. CDR1 and CDR2 from the germline V gene are SGHTA and FQGTGA. The CDR3 has 18 amino acids. Unmatched junction bases numbered 7, after V lost 0 bases and J lost 1 base. CDR3 DNA: TGTGCCAGCAGCTTAACCTTGTCGGGGACTAGCGGCACAGATACGCAGTATTTT. Translation gives CASSLTLSGTSGTDTQYF.